This TCR beta chain stems from a study of cytomegalovirus exposure and HLA in healthy donors. General study points: V- and J-gene trimming in TCR beta was tied to a missense DCLRE1C variant by an analysis performed later. Previous analysis showed most TCR beta V segments were productive about 87% or about 30% of the time. Some TCR beta chains (approximately 180 of them) were listed as cytomegalovirus-associated.

The germline V gene encodes CDR1 SGHDT and CDR2 YYEEEE. V was pared by 0 bases and J by 6 bases, with 5 bases of the junction left unmatched. CDR3 length: 15 amino acids. This PCR relied on a set of 60 Vbeta primers and 13 Jbeta primers. Libraries were prepared by immunoSEQ multiplex PCR; TCRdb keeps only in-frame clonotypes and omits some of them. The table for this sample gives about 77,000 clones. A word on this clone: Its target is unknown.

The sample was PBMCs. The chain links TRBV5-6 to TRBJ1-2; 10 positions match TRBD1. This TCR was recovered from a man aged 45-60 years in good health and CMV-seropositive. For the CDR3, the DNA is TGTGCCAGCAGCTTGGGGACAGGGGGATATGATGGCTACACCTTC. Translated: CASSLGTGGYDGYTF.